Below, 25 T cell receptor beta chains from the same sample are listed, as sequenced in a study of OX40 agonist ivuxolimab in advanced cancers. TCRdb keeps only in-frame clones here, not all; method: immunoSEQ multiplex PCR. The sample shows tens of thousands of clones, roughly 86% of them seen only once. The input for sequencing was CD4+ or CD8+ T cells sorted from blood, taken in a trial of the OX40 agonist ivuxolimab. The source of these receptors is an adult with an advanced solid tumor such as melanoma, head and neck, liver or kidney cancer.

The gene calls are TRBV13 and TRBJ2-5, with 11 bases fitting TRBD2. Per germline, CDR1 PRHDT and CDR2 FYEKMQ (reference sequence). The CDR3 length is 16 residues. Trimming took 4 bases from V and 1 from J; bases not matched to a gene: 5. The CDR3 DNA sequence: TGTGCCAGCAGCTCCGCGACTAGCGGGGCCCAAGAGACCCAGTACTTC. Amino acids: CASSSATSGAQETQYF.

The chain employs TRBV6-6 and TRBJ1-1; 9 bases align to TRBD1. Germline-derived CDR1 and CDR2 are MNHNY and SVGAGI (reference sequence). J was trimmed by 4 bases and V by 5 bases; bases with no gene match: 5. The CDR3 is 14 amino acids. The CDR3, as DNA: TGTGCCAGCAGTCCACAGGGGGCTGGCACTGAAGCTTTCTTT. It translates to CASSPQGAGTEAFF.

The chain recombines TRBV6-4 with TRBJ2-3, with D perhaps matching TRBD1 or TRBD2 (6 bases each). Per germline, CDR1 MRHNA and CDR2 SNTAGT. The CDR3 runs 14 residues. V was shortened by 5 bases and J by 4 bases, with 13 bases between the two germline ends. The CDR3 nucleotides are TGTGCCAGCAGTATCATGGGGGGCGCAGATACGCAGTATTTT. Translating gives CASSIMGGADTQYF.

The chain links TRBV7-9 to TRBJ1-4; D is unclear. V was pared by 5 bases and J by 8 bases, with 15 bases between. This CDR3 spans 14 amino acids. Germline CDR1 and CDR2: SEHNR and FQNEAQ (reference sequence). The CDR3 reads CASSREWAEEKLFF. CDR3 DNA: TGTGCCAGCAGCCGAGAGTGGGCGGAGGAAAAACTGTTTTTT.

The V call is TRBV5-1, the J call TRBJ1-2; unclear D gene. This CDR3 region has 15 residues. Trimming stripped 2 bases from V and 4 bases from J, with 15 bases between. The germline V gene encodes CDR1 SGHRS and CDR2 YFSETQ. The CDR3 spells CASSFVDGSSYGYTF. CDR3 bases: TGCGCCAGCAGCTTCGTGGATGGGTCGAGCTATGGCTACACCTTC.

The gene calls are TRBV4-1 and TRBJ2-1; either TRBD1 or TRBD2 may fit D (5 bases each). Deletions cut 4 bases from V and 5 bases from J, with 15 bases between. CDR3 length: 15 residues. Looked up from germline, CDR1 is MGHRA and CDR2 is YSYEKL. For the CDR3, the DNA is TGCGCCAGCAGCCGGACGGGGACCCTTGACAATGAGCAGTTCTTC. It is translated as CASSRTGTLDNEQFF.

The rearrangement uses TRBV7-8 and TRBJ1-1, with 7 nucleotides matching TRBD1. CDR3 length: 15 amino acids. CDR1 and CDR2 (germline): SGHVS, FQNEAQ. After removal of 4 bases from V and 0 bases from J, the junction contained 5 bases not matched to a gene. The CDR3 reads CASSSNRGMNTEAFF. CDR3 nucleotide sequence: TGTGCCAGCAGCTCTAACAGGGGAATGAACACTGAAGCTTTCTTT. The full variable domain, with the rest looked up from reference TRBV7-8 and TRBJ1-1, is GAGVSQSPRYKVAKRGQDVALRCDPISGHVSLFWYQQALGQGPEFLTYFQNEAQLDKSGLPSDRFFAERPEGSVSTLKIQRTQQEDSAVYLCASSSNRGMNTEAFFGQGTRLTVV.

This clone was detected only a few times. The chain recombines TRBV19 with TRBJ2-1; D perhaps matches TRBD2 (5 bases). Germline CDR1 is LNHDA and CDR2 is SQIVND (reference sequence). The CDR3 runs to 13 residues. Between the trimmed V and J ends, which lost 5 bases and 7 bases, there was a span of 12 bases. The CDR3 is CASSSTGWNEQFF. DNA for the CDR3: TGTGCCAGTAGTTCCACGGGGTGGAATGAGCAGTTCTTC.

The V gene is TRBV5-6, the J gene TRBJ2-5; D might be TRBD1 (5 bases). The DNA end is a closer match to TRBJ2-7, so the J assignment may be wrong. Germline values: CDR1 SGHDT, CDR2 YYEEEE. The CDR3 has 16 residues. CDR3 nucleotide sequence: TGTGCCAGCAGCTTGTCGGCAGGGATTGGAATCTACGAGCAGTACTTC. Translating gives CASSLSAGIGIYEQYF.

This CDR3 is CASSVGDRAYEQYF. CDR3 DNA sequence: TGTGCCAGCAGCGTAGGGGACAGGGCGTACGAGCAGTACTTC. The chain joins TRBV9 to TRBJ2-7; 9 nucleotides match TRBD1. The CDR3 is 14 residues long. The V and J ends lost 0 bases and 4 bases, in that order; junction bases with no gene match: 2. Per germline, CDR1 SGDLS and CDR2 YYNGEE. Supplemented by reference TRBV9 and TRBJ2-7, the full variable domain reads DSGVTQTPKHLITATGQRVTLRCSPRSGDLSVYWYQQSLDQGLQFLIQYYNGEERAKGNILERFSAQQFPDLHSELNLSSLELGDSALYFCASSVGDRAYEQYFGPGTRLTVT.

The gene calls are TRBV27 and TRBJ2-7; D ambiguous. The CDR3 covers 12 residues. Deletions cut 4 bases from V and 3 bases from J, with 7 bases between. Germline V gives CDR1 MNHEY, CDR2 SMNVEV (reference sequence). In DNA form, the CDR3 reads TGTGCCAGCAGTTCAGCCAGCTACGAGCAGTACTTC. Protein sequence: CASSSASYEQYF.

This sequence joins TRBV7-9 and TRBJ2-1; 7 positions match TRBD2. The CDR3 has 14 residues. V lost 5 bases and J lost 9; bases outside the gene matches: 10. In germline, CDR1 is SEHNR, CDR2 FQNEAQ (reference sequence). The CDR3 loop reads CASSVDFGRFEQFF. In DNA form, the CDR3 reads TGTGCCAGCAGCGTCGATTTCGGGAGGTTTGAGCAGTTCTTC. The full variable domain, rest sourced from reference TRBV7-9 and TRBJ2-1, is DTGVSQNPRHKITKRGQNVTFRCDPISEHNRLYWYRQTLGQGPEFLTYFQNEAQLEKSRLLSDRFSAERPKGSFSTLEIQRTEQGDSAMYLCASSVDFGRFEQFFGPGTRLTVL.

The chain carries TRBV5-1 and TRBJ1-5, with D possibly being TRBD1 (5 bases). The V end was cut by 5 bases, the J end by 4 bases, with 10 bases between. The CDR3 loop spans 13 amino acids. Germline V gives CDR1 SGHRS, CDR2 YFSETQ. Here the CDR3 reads CASREDRNQPQHF. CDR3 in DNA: TGCGCCAGCAGGGAAGACAGAAATCAGCCCCAGCATTTT. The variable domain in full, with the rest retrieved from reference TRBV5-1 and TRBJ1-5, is KAGVTQTPRYLIKTRGQQVTLSCSPISGHRSVSWYQQTPGQGLQFLFEYFSETQRNKGNFPGRFSGRQFSNSRSEMNVSTLELGDSALYLCASREDRNQPQHFGDGTRLSIL.

The CDR3 DNA reads as TGCGCCAGCAGCTTGGGAACAGGGCTGGGAGAAAAACTGTTTTTT. Protein sequence: CASSLGTGLGEKLFF. The genes are TRBV5-1 and TRBJ1-4, with a weak D call TRBD1 (6 bases). The germline V gene has CDR1 SGHRS and CDR2 YFSETQ. Trimming shortened V by 0 bases and J by 8 bases, and 14 bases separated the two germline ends. The CDR3 length is 15 residues. The full variable domain, in which reference TRBV5-1 and TRBJ1-4 provide the parts outside the CDR3, is KAGVTQTPRYLIKTRGQQVTLSCSPISGHRSVSWYQQTPGQGLQFLFEYFSETQRNKGNFPGRFSGRQFSNSRSEMNVSTLELGDSALYLCASSLGTGLGEKLFFGSGTQLSVL.

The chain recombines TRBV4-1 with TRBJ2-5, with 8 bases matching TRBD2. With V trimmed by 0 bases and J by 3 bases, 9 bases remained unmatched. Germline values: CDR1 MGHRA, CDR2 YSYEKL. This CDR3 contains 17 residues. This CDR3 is CASSQETGGGPEETQYF. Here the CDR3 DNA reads TGCGCCAGCAGCCAAGAGACGGGGGGGGGACCAGAAGAGACCCAGTACTTC.

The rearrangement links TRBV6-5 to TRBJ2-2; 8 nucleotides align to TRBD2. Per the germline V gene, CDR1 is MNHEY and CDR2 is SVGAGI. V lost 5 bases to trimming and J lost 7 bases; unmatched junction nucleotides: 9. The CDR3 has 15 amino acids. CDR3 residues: CASSLLAAGLGELFF. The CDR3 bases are TGTGCCAGCAGTCTACTAGCGGCCGGCCTCGGGGAGCTGTTTTTT.

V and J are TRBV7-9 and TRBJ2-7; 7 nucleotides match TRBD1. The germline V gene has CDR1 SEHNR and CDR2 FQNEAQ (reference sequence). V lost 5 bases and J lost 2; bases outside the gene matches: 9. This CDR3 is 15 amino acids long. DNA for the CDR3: TGTGCCAGCAGCCCCTCGGTGGACAGGACCTACGAGCAGTACTTC. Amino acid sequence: CASSPSVDRTYEQYF. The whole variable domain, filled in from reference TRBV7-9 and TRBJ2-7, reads DTGVSQNPRHKITKRGQNVTFRCDPISEHNRLYWYRQTLGQGPEFLTYFQNEAQLEKSRLLSDRFSAERPKGSFSTLEIQRTEQGDSAMYLCASSPSVDRTYEQYFGPGTRLTVT.

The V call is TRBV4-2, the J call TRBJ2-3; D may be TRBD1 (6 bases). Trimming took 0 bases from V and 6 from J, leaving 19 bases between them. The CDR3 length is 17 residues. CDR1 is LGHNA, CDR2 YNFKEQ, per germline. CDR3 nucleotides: TGTGCCAGCAGCCAAGATCTGAGCCTCCGTAGGGGGGATACGCAGTATTTT. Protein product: CASSQDLSLRRGDTQYF.

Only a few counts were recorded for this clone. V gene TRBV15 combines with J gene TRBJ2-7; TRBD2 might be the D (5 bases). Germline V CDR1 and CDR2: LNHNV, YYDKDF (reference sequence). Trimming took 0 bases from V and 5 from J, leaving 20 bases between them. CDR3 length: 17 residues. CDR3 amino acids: CATSRELGRGKWDEQYF. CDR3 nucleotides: TGTGCCACCAGCAGAGAACTTGGACGGGGAAAGTGGGACGAGCAGTACTTC.

CDR3 coding DNA: TGTGCCAGCAGCTTATTTCAGGGATGGGCCTACGAGCAGTACTTC. It yields the protein CASSLFQGWAYEQYF. V gene TRBV7-3 combines with J gene TRBJ2-7; a weak D match, TRBD1 (5 bases). The CDR3 covers 15 residues. With 2 bases removed from V and 2 bases from J, the gap between germline ends came to 13 bases. Germline V gives CDR1 SGHTA, CDR2 FQGTGA.

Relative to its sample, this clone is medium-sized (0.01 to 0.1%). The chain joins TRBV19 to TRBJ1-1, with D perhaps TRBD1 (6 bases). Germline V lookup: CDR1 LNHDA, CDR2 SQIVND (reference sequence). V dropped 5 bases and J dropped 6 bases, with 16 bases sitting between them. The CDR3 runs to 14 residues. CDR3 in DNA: TGTGCCAGTAGTGCAGGGGTCCAGTTCCCTGAAGCTTTCTTT. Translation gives CASSAGVQFPEAFF.

The CDR3 sequence: CASSEAGHASNQPQHF. The DNA of the CDR3 is TGTGCCAGCAGTGAGGCGGGACACGCGAGCAATCAGCCCCAGCATTTT. This rearrangement joins TRBV25-1 to TRBJ1-5; D is possibly TRBD1 (6 bases). Per the germline V gene, CDR1 is MGHDK and CDR2 is SYGVNS. V dropped 3 bases and J dropped 1 base, with 13 bases sitting between them. The CDR3 length is 16 residues.

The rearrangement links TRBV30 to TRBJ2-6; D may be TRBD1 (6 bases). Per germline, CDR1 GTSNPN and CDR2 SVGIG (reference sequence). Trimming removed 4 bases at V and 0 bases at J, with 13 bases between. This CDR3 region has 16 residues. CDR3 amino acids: CAWTGTTRSGANVLTF. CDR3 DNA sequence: TGTGCCTGGACCGGGACAACCCGCTCTGGGGCCAACGTCCTGACTTTC. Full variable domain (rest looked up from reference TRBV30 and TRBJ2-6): SQTIHQWPATLVQPVGSPLSLECTVEGTSNPNLYWYRQAAGRGLQLLFYSVGIGQISSEVPQNLSASRPQDRQFILSSKKLLLSDSGFYLCAWTGTTRSGANVLTFGAGSRLTVL.

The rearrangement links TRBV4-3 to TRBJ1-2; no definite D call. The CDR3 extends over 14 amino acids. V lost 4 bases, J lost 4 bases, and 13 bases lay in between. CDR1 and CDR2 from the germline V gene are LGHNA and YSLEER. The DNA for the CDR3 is TGCGCCAGCAGCCTTAATCGGGCCGGCTATGGCTACACCTTC. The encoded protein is CASSLNRAGYGYTF.

CDR3 region: CASSEALVETYEQYF. In DNA form, the CDR3 reads TGTGCCAGCAGTGAAGCGCTGGTGGAGACCTACGAGCAGTACTTC. The chain employs TRBV6-1 and TRBJ2-7; D remains ambiguous. The ends were cut back, 0 bases at V and 2 bases at J, with 11 bases in the middle. CDR3 length: 15 residues. Germline V lookup: CDR1 MNHNS, CDR2 SASEGT.